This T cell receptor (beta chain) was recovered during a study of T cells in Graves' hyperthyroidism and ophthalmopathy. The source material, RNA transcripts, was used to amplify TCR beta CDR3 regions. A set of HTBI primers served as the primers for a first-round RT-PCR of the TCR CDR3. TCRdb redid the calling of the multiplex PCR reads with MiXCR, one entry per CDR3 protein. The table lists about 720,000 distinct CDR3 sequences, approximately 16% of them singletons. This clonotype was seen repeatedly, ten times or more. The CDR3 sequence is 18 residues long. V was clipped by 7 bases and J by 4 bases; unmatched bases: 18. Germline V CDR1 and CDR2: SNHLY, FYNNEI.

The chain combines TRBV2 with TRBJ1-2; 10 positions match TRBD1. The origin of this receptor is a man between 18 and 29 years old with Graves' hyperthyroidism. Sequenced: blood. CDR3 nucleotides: TGTGCCAGCACGTCTTCAGGGACAGGGGCCGCCCTTGGCTATGGCTACACCTTC. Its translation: CASTSSGTGAALGYGYTF.